The text below deals with one TCR beta chain. The antigen is not known. The CDR3 covers 14 residues. V lost 3 bases to trimming and J lost 10 bases; unmatched junction nucleotides: 10. In germline, CDR1 is DFQATT, CDR2 SNEGSKA (reference sequence). These data come from a study of post-analysis software for immune sequencing data. In the study overall: Recorded subtypes: relapsing-remitting, secondary progressive, progressive-relapsing; some patients unannotated.

The authors incorporated unique molecular identifiers into the TCR beta cDNA libraries. TCRdb reprocessed the PCR reads via MiXCR and lists one record per CDR3 protein. This table holds hundreds of thousands of distinct CDR3 sequences, 55% to 60% found once. Findings and limits, study-wide: By F measure, samples from a shared preparation batch strongly co-clustered. Relative to controls, patients with multiple sclerosis showed significantly lower normalized Chao1 diversity. TRBV5-6, TRBV5-1 and TRBV20-1 were among roughly five TRBV segments more frequent in patients than controls.

Specimen: blood. The origin of this receptor is a girl aged 2-15 years with multiple sclerosis. The rearrangement joins TRBV20-1 to TRBJ2-1, with 9 bases that match TRBD1. CDR3 coding DNA: TGCAGTGCTAGCCCCGGACAGGGGAGCGGCGAGCAGTTCTTC. This sequence encodes CSASPGQGSGEQFF.